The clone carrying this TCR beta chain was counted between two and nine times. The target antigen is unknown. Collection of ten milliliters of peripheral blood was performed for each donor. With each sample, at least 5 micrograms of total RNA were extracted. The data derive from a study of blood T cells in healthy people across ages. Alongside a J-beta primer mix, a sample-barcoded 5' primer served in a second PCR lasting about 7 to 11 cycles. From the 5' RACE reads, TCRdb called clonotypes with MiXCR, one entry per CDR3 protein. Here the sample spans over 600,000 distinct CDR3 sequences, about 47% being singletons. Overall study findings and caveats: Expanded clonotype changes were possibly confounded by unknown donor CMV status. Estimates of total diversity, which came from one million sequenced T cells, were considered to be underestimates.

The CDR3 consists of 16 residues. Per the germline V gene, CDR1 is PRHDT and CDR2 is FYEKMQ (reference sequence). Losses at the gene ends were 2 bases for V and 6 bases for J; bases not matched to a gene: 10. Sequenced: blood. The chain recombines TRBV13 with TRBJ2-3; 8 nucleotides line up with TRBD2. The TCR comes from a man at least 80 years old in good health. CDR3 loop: CASSLRAGAAGDTQYF. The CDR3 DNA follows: TGTGCCAGCAGCTTAAGAGCGGGGGCGGCCGGTGATACGCAGTATTTT.